The entry below describes one T cell receptor beta chain. Its antigen is still unknown. This record belongs to a study of cytomegalovirus exposure and HLA in healthy donors. The study, taken as a whole, reports: It was found in a later analysis that first-cohort TCR clusters tended to co-occur in the 130 or so validation repertoires.

Assay used: immunoSEQ multiplex PCR; TCRdb lists only in-frame clones, some missing. The sample records 150,000 to 170,000 clones, 85% to 90% being singletons. The ends lost 3 bases at V and 6 bases at J; junction bases unmatched: 16. This CDR3 region has 17 residues. Germline lookup yields CDR1 MDHEN and CDR2 SYDVKM. The clonotype comes from a human donor in good health. The gene calls are TRBV28 and TRBJ1-2, with 7 bases lining up with TRBD1. The sequenced material came from PBMCs. The CDR3 region is CASSFTALGQKDDGYTF. Written as DNA, the CDR3 is TGTGCCAGCAGTTTCACCGCTCTGGGACAGAAGGATGATGGCTACACCTTC.